This record looks at one T cell receptor beta chain sequence and its context. Its antigen is unidentified. Repertoires were generated with immunoSEQ multiplex PCR, while TCRdb's copy carries only in-frame clones and drops some. Among approximately 58,000 clones listed, about 91% were seen once. Trimming took off 2 bases at V and 4 bases at J, with 4 bases between the two ends. This CDR3 spans 12 amino acids. Germline values: CDR1 SGHAT, CDR2 FQNNGV. This entry comes from a study of OX40 agonist ivuxolimab in advanced cancers. Study-wide context: Across the patients, intravenous ivuxolimab was delivered every 2 weeks at 0.01 to 10 mg/kg. At approximately 80% male, the cohort had a mean age of 60 years, ranging from about 23 to 79. Prior anti-PD-1, anti-PD-L1 or anti-CTLA-4 therapy was allowed; less than 45% had some.

General study findings and limits: Clonal expansion was among the lowest in partial responders at 0.1-3.0 mg/kg, especially CD8+.

This sequence joins TRBV11-2 and TRBJ2-3; the D is unclear. The origin of this receptor is an adult with an advanced solid tumor such as melanoma, head and neck, liver or kidney cancer. The source was CD4+ or CD8+ T cells sorted from blood, collected in a trial of the OX40 agonist ivuxolimab. CDR3 DNA sequence: TGTGCCAGCAGCTTACGTGCAGATACGCAGTATTTT. This encodes CASSLRADTQYF.